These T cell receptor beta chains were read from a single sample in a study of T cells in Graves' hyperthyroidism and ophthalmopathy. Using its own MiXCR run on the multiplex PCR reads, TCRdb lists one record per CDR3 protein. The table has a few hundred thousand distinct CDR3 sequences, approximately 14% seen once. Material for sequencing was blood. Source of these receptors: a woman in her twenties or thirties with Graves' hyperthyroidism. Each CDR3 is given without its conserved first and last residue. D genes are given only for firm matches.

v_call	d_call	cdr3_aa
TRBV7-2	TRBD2	ASSQTSGMVTDTQY
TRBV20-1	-	SAMGGTSFSGNTIY
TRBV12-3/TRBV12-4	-	ASSRGQGGPLYGYT
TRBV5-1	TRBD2	ASSLGGTSGNYEQY
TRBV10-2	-	ASSEGRTMNTEAF
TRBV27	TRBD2	ASSLTGLAGRTDTQY
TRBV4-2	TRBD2	ASSVAGREQF
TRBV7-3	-	ASTSGLGGTGELF
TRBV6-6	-	ASSYGGFTSTDTQY
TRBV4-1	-	ASSRAAESISYEQY
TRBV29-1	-	AIGRSDQPQH
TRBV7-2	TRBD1	ASSLVAGGNTEAF
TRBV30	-	AWSVSGRPGQY
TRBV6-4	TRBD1	ASRTGTGDAPLH
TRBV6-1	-	ASSDAVKSYEQY
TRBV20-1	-	SAFTPGLGPNNEQF
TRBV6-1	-	ASSPPGTSNQPQH
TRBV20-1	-	SARRVNTGELF
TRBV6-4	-	ASKRSGLDNEKLF
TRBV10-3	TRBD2	AISGRENSYEQY